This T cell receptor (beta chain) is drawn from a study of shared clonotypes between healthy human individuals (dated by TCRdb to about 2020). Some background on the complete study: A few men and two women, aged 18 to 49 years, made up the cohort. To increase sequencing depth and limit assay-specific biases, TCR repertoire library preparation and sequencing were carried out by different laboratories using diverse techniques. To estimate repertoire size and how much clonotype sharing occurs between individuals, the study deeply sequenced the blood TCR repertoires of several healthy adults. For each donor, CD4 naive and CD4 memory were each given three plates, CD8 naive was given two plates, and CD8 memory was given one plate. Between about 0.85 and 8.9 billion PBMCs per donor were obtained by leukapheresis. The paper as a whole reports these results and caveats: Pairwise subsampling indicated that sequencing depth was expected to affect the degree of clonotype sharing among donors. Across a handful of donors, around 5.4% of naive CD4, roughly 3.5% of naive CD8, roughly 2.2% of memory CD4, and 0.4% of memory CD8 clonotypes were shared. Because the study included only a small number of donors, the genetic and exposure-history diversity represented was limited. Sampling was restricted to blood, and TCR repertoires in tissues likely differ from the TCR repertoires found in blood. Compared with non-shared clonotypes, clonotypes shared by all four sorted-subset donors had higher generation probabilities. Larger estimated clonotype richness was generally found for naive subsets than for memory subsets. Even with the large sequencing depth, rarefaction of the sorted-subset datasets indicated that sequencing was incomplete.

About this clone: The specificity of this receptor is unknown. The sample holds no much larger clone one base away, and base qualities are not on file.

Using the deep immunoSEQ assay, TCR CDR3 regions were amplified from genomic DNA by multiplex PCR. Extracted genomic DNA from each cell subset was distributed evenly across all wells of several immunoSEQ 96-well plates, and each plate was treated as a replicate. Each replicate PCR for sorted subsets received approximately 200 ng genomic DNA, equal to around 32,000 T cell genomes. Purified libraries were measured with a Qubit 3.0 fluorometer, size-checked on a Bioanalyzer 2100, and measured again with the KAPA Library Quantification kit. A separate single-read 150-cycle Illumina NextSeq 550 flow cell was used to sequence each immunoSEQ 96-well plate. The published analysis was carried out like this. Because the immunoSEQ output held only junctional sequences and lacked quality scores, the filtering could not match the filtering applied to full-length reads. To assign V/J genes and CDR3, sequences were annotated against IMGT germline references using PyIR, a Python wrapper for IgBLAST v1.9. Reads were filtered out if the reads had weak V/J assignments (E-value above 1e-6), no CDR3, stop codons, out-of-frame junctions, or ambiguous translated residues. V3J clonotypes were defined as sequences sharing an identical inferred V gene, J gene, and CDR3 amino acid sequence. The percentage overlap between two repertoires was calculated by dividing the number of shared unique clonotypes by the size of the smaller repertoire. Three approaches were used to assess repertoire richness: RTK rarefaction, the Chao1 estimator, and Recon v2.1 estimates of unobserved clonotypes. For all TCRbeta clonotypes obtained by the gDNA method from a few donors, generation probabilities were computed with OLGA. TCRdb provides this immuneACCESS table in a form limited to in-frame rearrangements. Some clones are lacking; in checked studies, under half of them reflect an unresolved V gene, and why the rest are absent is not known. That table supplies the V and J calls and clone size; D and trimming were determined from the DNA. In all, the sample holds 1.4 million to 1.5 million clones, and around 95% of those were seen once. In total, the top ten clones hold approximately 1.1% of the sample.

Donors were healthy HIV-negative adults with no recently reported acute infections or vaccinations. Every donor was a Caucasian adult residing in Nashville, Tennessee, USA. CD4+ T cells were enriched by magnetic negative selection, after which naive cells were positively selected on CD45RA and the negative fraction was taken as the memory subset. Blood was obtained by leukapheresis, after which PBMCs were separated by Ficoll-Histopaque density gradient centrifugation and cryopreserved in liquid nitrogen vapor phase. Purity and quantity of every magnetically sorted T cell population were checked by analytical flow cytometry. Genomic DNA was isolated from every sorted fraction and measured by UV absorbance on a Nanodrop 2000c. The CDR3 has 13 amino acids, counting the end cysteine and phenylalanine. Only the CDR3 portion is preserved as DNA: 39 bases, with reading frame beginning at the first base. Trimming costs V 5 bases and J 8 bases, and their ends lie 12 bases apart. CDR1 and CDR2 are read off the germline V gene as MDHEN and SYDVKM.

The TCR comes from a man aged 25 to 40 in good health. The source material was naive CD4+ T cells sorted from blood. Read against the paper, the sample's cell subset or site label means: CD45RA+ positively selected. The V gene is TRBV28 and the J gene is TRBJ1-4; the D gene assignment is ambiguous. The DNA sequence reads TGTGCCAGCAGTCTCTCCAGGTGGGAAAAACTGTTTTTT. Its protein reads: CASSLSRWEKLFF.